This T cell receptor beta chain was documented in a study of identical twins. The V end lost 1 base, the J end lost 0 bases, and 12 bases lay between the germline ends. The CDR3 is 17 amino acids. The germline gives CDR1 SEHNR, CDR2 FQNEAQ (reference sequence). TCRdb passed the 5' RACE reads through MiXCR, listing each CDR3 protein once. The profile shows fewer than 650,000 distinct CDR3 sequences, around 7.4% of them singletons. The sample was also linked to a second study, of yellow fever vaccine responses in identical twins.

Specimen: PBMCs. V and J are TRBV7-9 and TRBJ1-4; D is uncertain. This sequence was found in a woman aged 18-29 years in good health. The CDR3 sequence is CASSLVSFGATNEKLFF. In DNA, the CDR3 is TGTGCCAGCAGCTTAGTGTCGTTTGGCGCAACTAATGAAAAACTGTTTTTT. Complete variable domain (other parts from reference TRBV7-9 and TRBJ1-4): DTGVSQNPRHKITKRGQNVTFRCDPISEHNRLYWYRQTLGQGPEFLTYFQNEAQLEKSRLLSDRFSAERPKGSFSTLEIQRTEQGDSAMYLCASSLVSFGATNEKLFFGSGTQLSVL.